This TCR beta chain was documented in a study of graft-versus-host responses after intestinal transplantation. Regarding the study as a whole: Present in recipient marrow, GvH clones included some that appeared first in ileum or blood. Early after transplant, HvG clones declined as circulating GvH clones peaked. Individuals who had graft-donor T cell macrochimerism had allografts that showed high graft-versus-host to host-versus-graft clonal ratios.

Profiling relied on immunoSEQ multiplex PCR, and the TCRdb table lists in-frame clones only, not all of them. Among 86,000 or so clones listed, about 89% were seen once. A word on this clone: The target antigen is unknown.

The germline CDR1 and CDR2 sequences are SGHTA and FQGNSA. CDR3 length equals 13 residues. V was cut by 5 bases and J by 7 bases, with 11 bases left in between. The TCR sequence derives from a human donor who received an intestinal transplant. The rearrangement joins TRBV7-2 to TRBJ2-2; D unclear. The material sequenced was unstimulated CD8+ T cells sorted from spleen or lymph node cells, taken before intestinal transplant. CDR3 nucleotides: TGTGCCAGCAGCGCACAGTCGAGCGGGGAGCTGTTTTTT. Its protein is CASSAQSSGELFF.